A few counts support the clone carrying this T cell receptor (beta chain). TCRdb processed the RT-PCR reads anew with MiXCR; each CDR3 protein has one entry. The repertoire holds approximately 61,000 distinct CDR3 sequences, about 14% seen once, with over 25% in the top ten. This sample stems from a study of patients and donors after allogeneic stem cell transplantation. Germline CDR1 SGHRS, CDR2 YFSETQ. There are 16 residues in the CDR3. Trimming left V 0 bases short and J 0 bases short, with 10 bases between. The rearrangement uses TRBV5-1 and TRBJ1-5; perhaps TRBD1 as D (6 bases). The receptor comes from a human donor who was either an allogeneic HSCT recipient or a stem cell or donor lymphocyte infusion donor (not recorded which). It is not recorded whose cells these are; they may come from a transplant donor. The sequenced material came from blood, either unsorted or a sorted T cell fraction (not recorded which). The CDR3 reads CASSLGGGGSNQPQHF. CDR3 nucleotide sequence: TGCGCCAGCAGCTTGGGAGGAGGGGGTAGCAATCAGCCCCAGCATTTT.